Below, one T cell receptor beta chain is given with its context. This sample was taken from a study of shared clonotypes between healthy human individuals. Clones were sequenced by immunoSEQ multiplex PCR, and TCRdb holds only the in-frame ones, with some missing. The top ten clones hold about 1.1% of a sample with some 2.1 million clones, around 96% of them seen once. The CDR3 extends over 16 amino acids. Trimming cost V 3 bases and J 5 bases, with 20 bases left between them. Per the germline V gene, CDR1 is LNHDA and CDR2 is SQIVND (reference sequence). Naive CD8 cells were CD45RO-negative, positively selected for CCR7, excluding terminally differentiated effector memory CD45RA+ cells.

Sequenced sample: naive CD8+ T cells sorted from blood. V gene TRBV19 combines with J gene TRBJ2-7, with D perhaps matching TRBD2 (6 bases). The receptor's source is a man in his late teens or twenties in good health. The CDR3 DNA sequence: TGTGCCAGTAGTATGGAGGGATGGGGGAACCTGGACGAGCAGTACTTC. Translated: CASSMEGWGNLDEQYF.